This T cell receptor beta chain was identified during a study of cytomegalovirus exposure and HLA in healthy donors. Across the study: Genotyping of roughly 400 donors showed that over 80% belonged to the Caucasian-associated ancestry cluster.

PCR amplification relied on 60 Vbeta primers (plus 13 Jbeta primers). The method was immunoSEQ multiplex PCR; TCRdb's version includes in-frame clones alone and lacks a portion of them. The repertoire holds approximately 150,000 clones, approximately 82% seen once, with 1.9% in the top ten. The ends were cut back, 5 bases at V and 4 bases at J, with 19 bases in the middle. The CDR3 runs to 16 residues. Germline assignment: CDR1 SGHNT and CDR2 YYREEE (reference sequence). The specimen sequenced was PBMCs. V usage is TRBV5-4 and J usage is TRBJ2-1; D is ambiguous. This clonotype was obtained from a woman aged 40 to 49 in good health and CMV-seronegative. Here the CDR3 DNA reads TGTGCCAGCAGACCCAAATATACGACTGGGTACAATGAGCAGTTCTTC. Translating gives CASRPKYTTGYNEQFF.